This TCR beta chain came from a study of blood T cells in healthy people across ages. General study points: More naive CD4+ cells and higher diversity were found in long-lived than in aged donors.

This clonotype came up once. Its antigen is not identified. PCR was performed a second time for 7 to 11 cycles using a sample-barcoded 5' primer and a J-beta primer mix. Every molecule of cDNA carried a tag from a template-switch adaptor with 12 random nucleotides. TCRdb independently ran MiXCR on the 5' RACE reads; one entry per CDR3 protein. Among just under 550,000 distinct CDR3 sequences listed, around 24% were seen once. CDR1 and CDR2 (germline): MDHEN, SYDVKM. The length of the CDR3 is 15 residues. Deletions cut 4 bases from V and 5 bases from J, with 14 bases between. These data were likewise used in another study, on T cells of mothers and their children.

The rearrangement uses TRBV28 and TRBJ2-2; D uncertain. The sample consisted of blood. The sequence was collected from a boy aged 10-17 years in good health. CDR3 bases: TGTGCCAGCAGTTCCCGAGGAGTCCGGACCGGGGAGCTGTTTTTT. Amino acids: CASSSRGVRTGELFF.